This T cell receptor beta chain was obtained from a study of cytomegalovirus exposure and HLA in healthy donors. A multiplex PCR was run with 60 Vbeta primers and 13 Jbeta primers. Clones were read by immunoSEQ multiplex PCR, and TCRdb kept only the in-frame ones, dropping some. The table has 120,000 or so clones, 81% seen once; the top ten hold roughly 4%. In regard to this clone: Its antigen remains unknown.

Notes on the study in general: DRB1 had the most TCR associations and HLA-C the fewest, a later analysis found, with rates varying by HLA locus. Cytomegalovirus association was listed for 164 TCR beta chains. Per a prior analysis, the majority of TCR beta V segments were productive roughly 87% or roughly 30% of the time. Further analysis was carried out later, and it showed several of the most significant clusters appearing linked to common viral pathogens.

The CDR3 is 18 residues long. Source material: PBMCs. This TCR was recovered from a man younger than 35 in good health and CMV-seropositive. The V and J genes are TRBV21-1 and TRBJ2-5; no check of the table's D call, TRBD1, against the DNA was made. TRBV21-1 is a pseudogene segment. Written as DNA, the CDR3 is TGTGCCAGCAGCAAAGTATGCCTCGGACAGGGGACGCAAGAGACCCAGTACTTC. It encodes CASSKVCLGQGTQETQYF.